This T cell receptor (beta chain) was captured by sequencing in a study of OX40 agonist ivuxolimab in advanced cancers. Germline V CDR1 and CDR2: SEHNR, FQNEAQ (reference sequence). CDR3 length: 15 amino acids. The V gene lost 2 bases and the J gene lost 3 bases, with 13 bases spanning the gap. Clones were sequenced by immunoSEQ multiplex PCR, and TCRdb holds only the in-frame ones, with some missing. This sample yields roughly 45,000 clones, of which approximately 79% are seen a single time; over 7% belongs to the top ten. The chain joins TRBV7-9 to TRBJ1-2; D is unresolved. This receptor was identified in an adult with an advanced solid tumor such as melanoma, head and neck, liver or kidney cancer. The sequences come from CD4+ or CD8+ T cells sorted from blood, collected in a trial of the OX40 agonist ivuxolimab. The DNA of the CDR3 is TGTGCCAGCAGCTTACTCGCTCGTCCCGACTATGGCTACACCTTC. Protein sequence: CASSLLARPDYGYTF.